This T cell receptor (beta chain) was identified during a study of shared clonotypes between healthy human individuals. General study points: Naive subsets tended to show greater estimated richness than memory subsets.

On this clone itself: Its antigen is unknown. The same CDR3 arises from other DNA sequences in this sample as well.

CD8 cells regarded as naive lacked CD45RO, were positively chosen for CCR7, and omitted terminally differentiated effector memory CD45RA+ cells. The donor population consisted of healthy HIV-negative adults with no recent acute infections or vaccinations. Trimming removed 5 bases from V and 0 bases from J, with 8 bases in between. CDR1 and CDR2 from the germline V gene are LNHDA and SQIVND (reference sequence). This CDR3 is 13 amino acids long. Running of the assay took place at deep level. TCRdb keeps only in-frame clones here, not all; method: immunoSEQ multiplex PCR. The data contain around 640,000 clones, around 96% of them seen just once; the ten biggest clones take up 0.11%.

The specimen was naive CD8+ T cells sorted from blood. This TCR derives from a woman aged 30 to 39 in good health. This chain joins TRBV19 and TRBJ2-7, with D maybe TRBD2 (5 bases). In nucleotides, the CDR3 is TGTGCCAGTAGTGGACGGGACTCCTACGAGCAGTACTTC. It is translated as CASSGRDSYEQYF.